This TCR beta chain was obtained from a study of CD8 T cells in ankylosing spondylitis. Regarding the study as a whole: What appeared characteristic of ankylosing spondylitis blood was a TCR beta motif of fewer than ten highly homologous variants. Some of the motif variants had earlier been found in reactive arthritis patients' fluid and blood. Clones linked to disease, bearing a CD8+ phenotype, were relatively rare in peripheral blood.

V shed 5 bases, J shed 2 bases, and the junction held 5 bases outside the gene matches. This CDR3 is 14 amino acids long. TCRdb redid the calling of the 5' RACE reads with MiXCR, one entry per CDR3 protein. The sample consists of fewer than 150,000 distinct CDR3 sequences, 7.3% of them appearing once. This clonotype was observed at least ten times. What it binds is unknown. This receptor was taken from a female donor with ankylosing spondylitis or in good health (not recorded which). The sample comprised blood, either unsorted or a sorted T cell fraction (not recorded which). The chain employs TRBV12-3 or TRBV12-4 and TRBJ1-1; the match to TRBD1 covers 7 bases. The CDR3 sequence is CASSQNRGNTEAFF. In DNA, the CDR3 is TGTGCCAGCAGTCAAAACAGGGGTAACACTGAAGCTTTCTTT.